This paragraph reports one T cell receptor (beta chain). The record originates from a study of shared clonotypes between healthy human individuals. J gave up 1 base and V 5 bases, and 5 bases lay outside the gene matches. There are 14 residues in the CDR3. Germline loops: CDR1 SGHTA, CDR2 FQGTGA. The method was immunoSEQ multiplex PCR; TCRdb's version includes in-frame clones alone and lacks a portion of them. The table lists approximately 88,000 clones, almost 70% of them singletons. The chain joins TRBV7-3 to TRBJ2-7, with TRBD2 matching over 7 bases. Sequenced: memory CD8+ T cells sorted from blood. Subset meaning: CD45RO+ cells pooled with CCR7-negative TemRA cells. The sequence came from a man under 40 in good health. The CDR3 coding sequence is TGTGCCAGCAGCCCGACTAGCCGATCCTACGAGCAGTACTTC. Protein sequence: CASSPTSRSYEQYF.